This TCR beta chain was profiled in a study of molecular identifiers for immune sequencing clone quantification (dated by TCRdb to the late 2010s). With regard to the full study: For a replicate experiment, RNA from roughly 21,000 or 96,000 naive CD8 T cells was divided into five aliquots, and four of the five aliquots were sequenced. The study was a methods study using CD8 T cells to benchmark molecular-identifier clustering-based TCR repertoire sequencing (MIDCIRS) and TCR RNA copy counting. On the study overall, not on this receptor specifically: A single cell's worth of spiked-in Jurkat TCR RNA was reported detectable even among approximately 930,000 naive CD8 T cells. In CMV-specific effector cells, over 97% of molecules were held by clones above 20 RNA copies, whereas under 1% of molecules were held by such clones in naive cells. Modeling gave about three recovered TCR RNA copies per cell versus roughly 10 by digital PCR, implying roughly 29% capture efficiency. When barcode sub-clustering was omitted, TCR diversity was inflated by chimeric consensus sequences, with chimeras reaching as high as 47%. Highly expanded clone sizes could be underestimated because identical TCR molecules may share a barcode. Spiked-in Jurkat TCR RNA (approximately 10 copies' worth), which is not part of the donor repertoire, was contained in the naive libraries.

V trim: 1 base; J trim: 6 bases; unmatched bases: 5. Inclusive of both ends, the CDR3 amounts to 14 amino acids. Only CDR3 DNA remains: 42 bases, in frame from the first base. Taken from the germline V gene, the CDR1 and CDR2 loops are LGHNA and YSLEER. Comments on this clonotype: Its antigen has not been determined. The CDR3 does not end in the conserved phenylalanine or tryptophan, so this is likely a read error.

Libraries of naive CD8 T cells were generated from about 21,000 to 970,000 sorted cells, with 10%, 30% or 50% of the purified RNA used. On a BD FACSAria II, naive CD8 T cells were FACS-sorted as CD8+CD4-CCR7+CD45RA+ and collected into RLT Plus buffer. To test detection sensitivity, Jurkat RNA equivalent to about ten TCR copies was spiked into samples of about 19,000-1,000,000 naive CD8 T cells. Enrichment of CD8 T cells was performed with RosetteSep CD8+ T Cell Enrichment Cocktail and Ficoll-Paque, after which ACK red cell lysis was carried out. The library came from PCR. The sample was run on a NextSeq 500. Preparation of bulk TCR libraries followed a previously described approach, with the TCR primers listed in Table S5. Total RNA was purified with the Qiagen AllPrep DNA/RNA kit. Before analysis, reads from multiple sequencing runs of the same library were pooled. The authors' pipeline ran thus. Reads were retained only if the reads had an exact TCR constant sequence, and the retained reads were trimmed to 150 nt and grouped according to their 12-nt molecular barcodes. Reads in each barcode group were sub-clustered using a 15% Levenshtein threshold, and a quality-weighted consensus sequence was built for each RNA molecule. Non-functional sequences were discarded, and so were lower-count sequences lying one edit away from another sequence. Based on fitting two negative binomial distributions, any barcode sub-cluster with under 20% of the maximum read count was discarded. TCRdb itself trimmed the public reads at Q25 with fastp, ran MiXCR and retained productive beta chains. Identical CDR3 protein sequences are pooled into one entry, listed with their most common genes and DNA. Clone size and V and J calls follow TCRdb, not the original study. The sample table lists over 50,000 distinct CDR3 sequences, roughly a third of them with a count of one. Less than 5% of the sample comes from the top ten.

This chain joins TRBV4-3 to TRBJ2-7; the central 8 bases match TRBD1. This receptor was obtained from a human donor in good health. Some libraries in this study had Jurkat cell RNA spiked in. The sequencing input was naive CD8+ T cells from blood, with Jurkat cell RNA spiked in. Sample cell subset or site, as interpreted from the label and publication: FACS-sorted CD8+CD4-CCR7+CD45RA+ naive T cells. Here is the DNA: TGCGCCAGCAGCCAAGCCGGGACAGGTTCCGAGCAGTACTAC. The resulting protein is CASSQAGTGSEQYY.